This TCR beta chain came from a study of regulatory T cells in long-lasting Graves disease. To make TCR beta libraries, researchers used iRepertoire HTBI primers and Arm-PCR of CDR3 regions. TCRdb re-analysed the multiplex PCR reads in MiXCR, keeping a single row per CDR3 protein. The table lists about 560,000 distinct CDR3 sequences, about 15% of them singletons. Time point here: newly diagnosed GD, antithyroid drugs for less than 3 months. Generation of the TCR library employed RNA extracted from PBMCs. CDR3 length equals 12 residues. The junction had 0 bases not matched to a gene; V was cut back by 2 bases and J by 9 bases. Germline CDR1 reads MDHEN; CDR2 reads SYDVKM. These sequences were also reported in another study, on T cells in Graves' hyperthyroidism and ophthalmopathy. That report notes: Initially, a first-round RT-PCR of the TCR CDR3 employed the HTBI primer set.

This receptor was obtained from a man aged 18 to 29 with Graves disease. The starting material was peripheral blood mononuclear cells (PBMCs), obtained at new diagnosis, from a patient treated with antithyroid drugs. The V and J genes are TRBV28 and TRBJ2-1; 8 bases fit TRBD2. The CDR3 region is CASSLREGEQFF. CDR3 DNA sequence: TGTGCCAGCAGTTTACGGGAGGGTGAGCAGTTCTTC.